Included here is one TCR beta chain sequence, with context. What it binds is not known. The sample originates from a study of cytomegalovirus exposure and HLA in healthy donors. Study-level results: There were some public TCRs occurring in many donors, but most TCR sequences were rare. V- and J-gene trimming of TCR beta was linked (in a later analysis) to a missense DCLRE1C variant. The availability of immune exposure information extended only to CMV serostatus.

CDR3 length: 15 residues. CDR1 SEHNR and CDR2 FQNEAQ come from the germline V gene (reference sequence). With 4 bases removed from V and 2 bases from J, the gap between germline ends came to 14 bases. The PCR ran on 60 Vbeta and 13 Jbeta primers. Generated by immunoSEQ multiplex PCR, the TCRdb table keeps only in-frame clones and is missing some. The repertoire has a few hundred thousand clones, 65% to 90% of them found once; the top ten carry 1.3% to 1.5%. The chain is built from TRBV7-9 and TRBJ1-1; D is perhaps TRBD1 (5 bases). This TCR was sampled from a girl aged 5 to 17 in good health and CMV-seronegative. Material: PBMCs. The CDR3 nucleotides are TGTGCCAGCAGCTCCTCCAGGGTCATAAACACTGAAGCTTTCTTT. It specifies CASSSSRVINTEAFF.